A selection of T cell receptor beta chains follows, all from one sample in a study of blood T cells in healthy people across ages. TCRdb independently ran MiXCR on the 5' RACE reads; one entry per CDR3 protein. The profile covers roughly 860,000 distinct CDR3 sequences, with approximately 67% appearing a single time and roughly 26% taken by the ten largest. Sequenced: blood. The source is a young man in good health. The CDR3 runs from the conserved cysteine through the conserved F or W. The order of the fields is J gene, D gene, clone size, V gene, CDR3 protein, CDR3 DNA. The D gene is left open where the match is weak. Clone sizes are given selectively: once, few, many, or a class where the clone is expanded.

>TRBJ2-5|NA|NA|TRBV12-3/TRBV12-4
CASRTGATQGETQYF
TGTGCCAGCAGAACGGGGGCCACCCAAGGAGAGACCCAGTACTTC
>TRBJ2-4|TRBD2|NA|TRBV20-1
CSASAGDSKNIQYF
TGCAGTGCTAGTGCGGGGGACTCCAAAAACATTCAGTACTTC
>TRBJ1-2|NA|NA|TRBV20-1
CSANPRDTIITNYGYTF
TGCAGTGCTAATCCCCGGGACACCATAATCACTAACTATGGCTACACCTTC
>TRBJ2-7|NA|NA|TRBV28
CASRSPRRFDSEQYF
TGTGCCAGCAGGTCCCCCAGGCGTTTTGACTCCGAGCAGTACTTC
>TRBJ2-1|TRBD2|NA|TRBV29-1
CSVRPGLAGGGSYNEQFF
TGCAGCGTGCGCCCCGGACTAGCGGGGGGGGGCTCCTACAATGAGCAGTTCTTC
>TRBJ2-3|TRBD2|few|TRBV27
CAVRLAGVLNTQYF
TGTGCCGTTCGACTAGCGGGGGTTTTAAATACGCAGTATTTT
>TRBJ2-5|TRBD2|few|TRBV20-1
CSARGLAEYNEQYF
TGCAGTGCTAGAGGACTAGCGGAGTACAATGAGCAGTACTTC
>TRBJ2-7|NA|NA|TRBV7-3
CASNELVSDEQYF
TGTGCCAGCAACGAGTTGGTGTCGGACGAGCAGTACTTC
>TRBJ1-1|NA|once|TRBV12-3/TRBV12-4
CASSQGRQIQGAFF
TGTGCCAGCAGCCAGGGTCGTCAGATCCAGGGAGCTTTCTTT
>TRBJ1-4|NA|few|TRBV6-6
CASTGGGEKLFF
TGTGCCAGCACGGGGGGGGGTGAAAAACTGTTTTTT
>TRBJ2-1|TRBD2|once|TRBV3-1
CASSQGGGGAYNEQFF
TGTGCCAGCAGCCAAGGAGGCGGGGGGGCCTACAATGAGCAGTTCTTC
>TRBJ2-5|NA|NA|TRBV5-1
CASRRGASETQYF
TGCGCCAGCCGCCGAGGGGCGAGTGAGACCCAGTACTTC
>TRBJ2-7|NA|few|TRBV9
CASSGSKAVGEQYF
TGTGCCAGCAGCGGGTCGAAGGCGGTGGGCGAGCAGTACTTC
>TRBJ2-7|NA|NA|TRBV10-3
CAISRSSYEQYF
TGTGCCATCAGTCGGAGCTCCTACGAGCAGTACTTC
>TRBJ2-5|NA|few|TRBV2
CASSERTGGEDKETQYF
TGTGCCAGCAGTGAAAGGACAGGTGGGGAGGATAAAGAGACCCAGTACTTC
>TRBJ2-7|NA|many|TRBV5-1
CASSQTQGTYEQYF
TGCGCCAGCAGCCAGACGCAGGGAACCTACGAGCAGTACTTC
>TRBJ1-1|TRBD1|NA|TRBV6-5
CASSAQGVRNEAFF
TGTGCCAGCAGTGCGCAGGGGGTTAGGAATGAAGCTTTCTTT
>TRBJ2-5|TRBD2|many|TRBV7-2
CASSLASSGGQETQYF
TGTGCCAGCAGCTTAGCCTCTAGCGGGGGCCAAGAGACCCAGTACTTC
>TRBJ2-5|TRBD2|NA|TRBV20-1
CSARPLLAGDIQETQYF
TGCAGTGCCCGCCCGCTACTAGCGGGGGATATACAAGAGACCCAGTACTTC
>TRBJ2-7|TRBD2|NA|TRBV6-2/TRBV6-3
CASSYRGLADYEQYF
TGTGCCAGCAGTTACAGGGGACTAGCGGACTACGAGCAGTACTTC
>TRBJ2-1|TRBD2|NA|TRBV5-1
CASSLVLRGANEQFF
TGCGCCAGCAGCTTGGTGCTGCGGGGGGCTAATGAGCAGTTCTTC
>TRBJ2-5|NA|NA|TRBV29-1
CSVELGGQYF
TGCAGCGTTGAATTGGGGGGCCAGTACTTC
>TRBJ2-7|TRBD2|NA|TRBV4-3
CASSQDGVAGGADEQYF
TGCGCCAGCAGCCAAGACGGGGTAGCGGGGGGGGCTGACGAGCAGTACTTC
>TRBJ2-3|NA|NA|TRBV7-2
CASSSRSRGTDTQYF
TGTGCCAGCAGCTCACGGTCACGGGGCACAGATACGCAGTATTTT
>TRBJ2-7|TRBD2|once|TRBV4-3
CASSQVALGGDGYEQYF
TGCGCCAGCAGCCAAGTGGCCCTTGGGGGGGATGGGTACGAGCAGTACTTC
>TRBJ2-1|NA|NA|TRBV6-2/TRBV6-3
CASSSQRNEQFF
TGTGCCAGCAGTAGTCAGAGGAATGAGCAGTTCTTC
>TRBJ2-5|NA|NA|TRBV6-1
CASRPMWGQETQYF
TGTGCCAGCAGACCCATGTGGGGCCAAGAGACCCAGTACTTC
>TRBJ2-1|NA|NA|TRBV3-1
CASSLRETYNEQFF
TGTGCCAGCAGCCTCAGGGAAACCTACAATGAGCAGTTCTTC
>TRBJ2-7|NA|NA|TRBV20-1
CSAMFPYQGNVYEQYF
TGCAGTGCTATGTTCCCCTATCAGGGTAATGTTTACGAGCAGTACTTC
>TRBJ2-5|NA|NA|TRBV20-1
CSAREGTHQETQYF
TGCAGTGCTAGAGAAGGGACACACCAAGAGACCCAGTACTTC
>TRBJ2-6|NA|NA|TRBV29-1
CSVVIQGTGANVLTF
TGCAGCGTTGTTATACAGGGAACTGGGGCCAACGTCCTGACTTTC
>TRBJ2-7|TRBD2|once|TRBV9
CASSGRGGHYEQYF
TGTGCCAGCAGCGGACGGGGGGGCCACTACGAGCAGTACTTC
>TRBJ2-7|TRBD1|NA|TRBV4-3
CASSQEARGQGYEQYF
TGCGCCAGCAGCCAAGAAGCCCGCGGACAGGGCTACGAGCAGTACTTC
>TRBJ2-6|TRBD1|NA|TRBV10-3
CAISENIRDRGSGANVLTF
TGTGCCATCAGTGAGAATATCCGGGACAGGGGGTCTGGGGCCAACGTCCTGACTTTC
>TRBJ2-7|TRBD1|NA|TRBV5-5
CASSPGTGMGYEQYF
TGTGCCAGCAGCCCCGGGACAGGGATGGGTTACGAGCAGTACTTC
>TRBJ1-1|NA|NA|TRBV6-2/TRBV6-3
CASRTRAGPNTEAFF
TGTGCCAGCAGAACCCGGGCAGGCCCGAACACTGAAGCTTTCTTT
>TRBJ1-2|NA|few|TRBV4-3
CASSQDEQSGGYGYTF
TGCGCCAGCAGCCAAGATGAACAGTCAGGTGGTTATGGCTACACCTTC
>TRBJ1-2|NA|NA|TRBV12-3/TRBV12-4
CASSFWPNYGYTF
TGTGCCAGCAGTTTCTGGCCTAACTATGGCTACACCTTC
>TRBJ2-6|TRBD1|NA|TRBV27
CASSWATGKAGANVLTF
TGTGCCAGCAGTTGGGCGACAGGGAAAGCTGGGGCCAACGTCCTGACTTTC
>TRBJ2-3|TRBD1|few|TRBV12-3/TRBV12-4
CASSQTGGLGDTQYF
TGTGCCAGCAGCCAGACAGGGGGTTTGGGAGATACGCAGTATTTT
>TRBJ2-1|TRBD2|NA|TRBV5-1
CASSWTSGGCNEQFF
TGCGCCAGCAGCTGGACTAGCGGGGGGTGCAATGAGCAGTTCTTC
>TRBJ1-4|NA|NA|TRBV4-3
CASSQSQGMEEKLFF
TGCGCCAGCAGCCAATCGCAGGGGATGGAGGAAAAACTGTTTTTT
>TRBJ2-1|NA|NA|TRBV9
CASSSGALSAEQFF
TGTGCCAGCAGCTCGGGGGCCCTGTCGGCCGAGCAGTTCTTC
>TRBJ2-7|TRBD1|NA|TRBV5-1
CASSLEGQGEYEQYF
TGCGCCAGCAGCTTGGAGGGACAGGGGGAATACGAGCAGTACTTC
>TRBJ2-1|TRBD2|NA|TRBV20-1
CSADPGTSGGNEQFF
TGCAGTGCAGATCCCGGGACTAGCGGGGGGAATGAGCAGTTCTTC
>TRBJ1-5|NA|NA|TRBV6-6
CASRPPGSGNQPQHF
TGTGCCAGCAGGCCGCCTGGGTCGGGTAATCAGCCCCAGCATTTT
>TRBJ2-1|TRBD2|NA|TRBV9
CASSHNSGGGNTYNEQFF
TGTGCCAGCAGCCATAATAGCGGGGGGGGAAATACGTACAATGAGCAGTTCTTC
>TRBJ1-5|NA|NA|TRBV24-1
CATSDPQGGAWGPQHF
TGTGCCACCAGTGACCCGCAAGGGGGGGCTTGGGGGCCCCAGCATTTT
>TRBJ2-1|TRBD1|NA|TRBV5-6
CASNTPGQNNEQFF
TGTGCCAGCAACACCCCGGGACAGAACAATGAGCAGTTCTTC
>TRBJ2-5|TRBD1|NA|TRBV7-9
CASSLDGQGAQETQYF
TGTGCCAGCAGCTTAGACGGACAGGGGGCTCAAGAGACCCAGTACTTC
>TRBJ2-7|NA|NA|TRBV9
CASSGPKQGYEQYF
TGTGCCAGCAGCGGGCCTAAGCAAGGCTATGAGCAGTACTTC
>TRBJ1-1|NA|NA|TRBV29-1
CSLQHPSTEAFF
TGCAGCCTACAACATCCGAGCACTGAAGCTTTCTTT
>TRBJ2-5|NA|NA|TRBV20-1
CSAKSWGVETQYF
TGCAGTGCTAAGAGCTGGGGGGTCGAGACCCAGTACTTC
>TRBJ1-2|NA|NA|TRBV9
CASSVAGSFNYGYTF
TGTGCCAGCAGCGTCGCGGGTTCTTTTAACTATGGCTACACCTTC